The present entry profiles one T cell receptor (beta chain) with its context. No antigen is known for it. A junction end diverges from the germline sequence, so it may reflect a read error. In the original workflow: Construction of a distant-metastasis classifier for papillary thyroid cancer relied on CDR3 differences across clinicopathological groups. TCRdb re-called the PCR reads with MiXCR. These V and J calls are TCRdb output, not the study's own analysis. Here the sample spans 30,000 to 45,000 clones, under 30% being singletons. Each patient went into thyroid surgery without having received any treatment. This record comes from a study of metastatic and nonmetastatic thyroid tumors. Study-wide results and caveats: Within blood and tumor, benign nodules reportedly had significantly lower TCR beta diversity than malignant thyroid tumors did.

CDR1 and CDR2 (germline): MNHNS, SASEGT. CDR3 size: 15 residues. The chain joins TRBV6-1 to TRBJ2-5; TRBD1 matches 8 bases. The sequence came from a male donor with papillary thyroid cancer or a benign thyroid nodule (not recorded which). Some clones in this sample may be carry-over from other donors' samples. Sequenced sample: blood. The CDR3 region has the DNA TGTGTCAGCAGTGTTACAGGGGGATCAGAAGAGACCCAGTACTTC. Residues: CVSSVTGGSEETQYF.